Sequencing of this T cell receptor beta chain was carried out in a study of shared clonotypes between healthy human individuals. Naivety among CD8 cells was defined by CD45RO negativity and positive CCR7 selection, thereby excluding terminally differentiated effector memory CD45RA+ cells. Whole-study findings and limits: Generation of non-shared clonotypes was less probable than generation of clonotypes shared by all four donors. Only blood was sampled; tissue repertoires likely differ.

This was a deep-level run. Approximately 220 ng DNA, 30,000 to 35,000 T cell genomes, went into each sorted-subset replicate PCR. Data came from immunoSEQ multiplex PCR; TCRdb stores just in-frame clones and leaves some out. The sample lists around 2,100,000 clones, less than 95% occurring once. This CDR3 is 14 amino acids long. The V gene lost 0 bases and the J gene lost 5 bases, with 12 bases spanning the gap. The germline V gene has CDR1 SGDLS and CDR2 YYNGEE. Details on this clone: Its antigen is not known.

This sequence joins TRBV9 and TRBJ2-7; D is ambiguous. The receptor's source is a man aged 18 to 30 in good health. The sample consisted of naive CD8+ T cells sorted from blood. In DNA form, the CDR3 reads TGTGCCAGCAGCGTAGAGGGCAGCGCCCACGAGCAGTACTTC. It encodes CASSVEGSAHEQYF.